This T cell receptor (beta chain) was captured by sequencing in a study of T-cell reconstitution after alpha-beta-depleted transplantation in children. Preparation of the TCRbeta library involved a method that used unique molecular identifiers. TCRdb analysed the PCR reads with MiXCR anew, one entry per CDR3 protein. The top ten clones hold 2.5% to 3.5% of a sample with approximately 510,000 distinct CDR3 sequences, around 20% of them seen once. The CDR3 contains 14 residues. The germline gives CDR1 SGHRS, CDR2 YFSETQ. The ends were cut back, 0 bases at V and 4 bases at J, with 10 bases in the middle. This clonotype turned up a few times.

The sample was PBMCs from the stem cell graft donor, taken from the stem cell graft. The rearrangement links TRBV5-1 to TRBJ1-1; TRBD1 might be the D (5 bases). This sequence originates from a human donor who donated a stem cell graft to a child with acute lymphoblastic leukemia. The CDR3 bases are TGCGCCAGCAGCTTGGAGGGGATGAGCACTGAAGCTTTCTTT. This codes for CASSLEGMSTEAFF.